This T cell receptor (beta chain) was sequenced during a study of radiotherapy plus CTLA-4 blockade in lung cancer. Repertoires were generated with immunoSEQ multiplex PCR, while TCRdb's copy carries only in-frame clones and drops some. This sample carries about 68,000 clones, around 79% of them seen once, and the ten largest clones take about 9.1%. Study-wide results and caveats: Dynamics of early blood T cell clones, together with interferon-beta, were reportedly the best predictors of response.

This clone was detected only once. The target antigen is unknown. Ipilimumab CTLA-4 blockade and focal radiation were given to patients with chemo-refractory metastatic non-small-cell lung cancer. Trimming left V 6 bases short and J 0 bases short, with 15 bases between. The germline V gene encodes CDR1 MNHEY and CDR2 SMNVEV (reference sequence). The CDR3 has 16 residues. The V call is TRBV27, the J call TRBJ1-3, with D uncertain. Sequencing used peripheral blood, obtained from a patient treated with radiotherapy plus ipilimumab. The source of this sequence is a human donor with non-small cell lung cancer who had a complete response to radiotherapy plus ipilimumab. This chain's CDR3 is CASRSRTASSGNTIYF. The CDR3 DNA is TGTGCCAGCAGATCCCGGACGGCGAGCTCTGGAAACACCATATATTTT.